The present entry profiles one T cell receptor beta chain with its context. Its antigen is still unknown. Base qualities are not at hand, and no much larger clone is one base apart. The data belong to a study of shared clonotypes between healthy human individuals (dated by TCRdb to the early 2020s). General notes on the study: The cohort included three men and two women between 18 and 49 years of age. Leukapheresis yielded between about 0.94 and 8.9 billion PBMCs per donor. The study deeply sequenced blood TCR repertoires of five healthy adults to estimate repertoire size and the extent of clonotype sharing between individuals. Libraries were prepared and TCR repertoires were sequenced by different laboratories using diverse techniques, in order to increase sequencing depth and limit assay-specific biases. For each donor, three plates each were used for CD4 naive and CD4 memory, two plates were used for CD8 naive, and one plate was used for CD8 memory.

CDR1 and CDR2 are read off the germline V gene as LGHNA and YSLEER. V drops 0 bases and J drops 2 bases, leaving 11 bases in between. Including cysteine and phenylalanine, the CDR3 has 15 amino acids. Just the 45-base CDR3 DNA is kept, in frame starting at base 1. The donors were healthy, HIV-negative adults with no recently reported acute infections or vaccinations. Only Caucasian adults living in Nashville, Tennessee, USA were represented among the donors. CD8 memory samples combined magnetically selected CD45RO+ cells with CCR7-negative CD45RA+ effector memory (TemRA) cells. After blood collection by leukapheresis, PBMCs were isolated using Ficoll-Histopaque density gradient centrifugation and then cryopreserved in the vapor phase of liquid nitrogen. Purity and quantity of every magnetically sorted T cell population were checked by analytical flow cytometry. From each sorted fraction, genomic DNA was isolated and quantified by UV absorbance on a Nanodrop 2000c.

The paper as a whole reports these results and caveats: Compared with non-shared clonotypes, the clonotypes found in all four sorted-subset donors had higher generation probabilities. Larger estimated clonotype richness was generally found for naive subsets than for memory subsets. Because the study included only a small number of donors, the genetic and exposure-history diversity represented was limited. Pairwise subsampling led to the expectation that sequencing depth would affect the degree of clonotype sharing among donors. Only blood was sampled, and tissue TCR repertoires likely differ from those in blood. Incomplete sequencing was indicated by rarefaction of sorted-subset datasets, despite the large sequencing depth. Across a few donors, 5% to 6% of naive CD4, 3.5% of naive CD8, under 2.5% of memory CD4, and 0.3% to 0.45% of memory CD8 clonotypes were shared.

Using the deep immunoSEQ assay, multiplex PCR amplified TCR CDR3 regions from genomic DNA. For each cell subset, the extracted genomic DNA was distributed evenly across all wells of several immunoSEQ 96-well plates, and each plate served as one replicate. For sorted subsets, 150 to 250 ng of genomic DNA, equivalent to 25,000 to 35,000 T cell genomes, went into each replicate PCR. The purified libraries were quantified using a Qubit 3.0 fluorometer, sized with a Bioanalyzer 2100, and then quantified again using the KAPA Library Quantification kit. A separate single-read 150-cycle Illumina NextSeq 550 flow cell was used to sequence each immunoSEQ 96-well plate. In the authors' own workflow: The immunoSEQ output contained only junctional sequences without quality scores, so filtering could not match that applied to full-length reads. To assign V/J genes and CDR3, sequences were annotated using PyIR, a Python wrapper for IgBLAST v1.9, with IMGT germline references. Reads with weak V/J assignments (E-value above 1e-6), missing CDR3, stop codons, out-of-frame junctions, or ambiguous translated residues were removed. V3J clonotypes were defined by identical inferred V gene, J gene, and CDR3 amino acid sequence. To compute the percentage overlap between repertoires, the number of shared unique clonotypes was divided by the size of the smaller repertoire. Three approaches were used to assess repertoire richness: RTK rarefaction, the Chao1 estimator, and Recon v2.1 estimates of unobserved clonotypes. Generation probabilities were computed with OLGA for all TCRbeta clonotypes obtained by the gDNA method from several donors. As stored in TCRdb, this immuneACCESS dataset retains in-frame rearrangements with V and J assigned. A fraction of the clones does not appear; measured against another copy, unresolved V genes explain less than half of the discrepancy, and the remainder lacks a known reason. That table gives V, J and clone size, and the DNA gave D and trimming. This sample gives about 320,000 clones in total; around 86% of them show up just once. The top ten clonotypes cover 16% of the sample.

The sample comprised memory CD8+ T cells sorted from blood. Per the publication, the cell subset or site label means: CD45RO+ cells pooled with CCR7-negative TemRA cells. This TCR was sampled from a man aged 18 to 30 in good health. The sequence is built from TRBV4-3 and TRBJ2-7, with a tentative D gene TRBD2 over 6 matching bases. The nucleotides are TGCGCCAGCAGCCAAGATCGACTAGGCCCCTACGAGCAGTACTTC. Translated, it reads CASSQDRLGPYEQYF.